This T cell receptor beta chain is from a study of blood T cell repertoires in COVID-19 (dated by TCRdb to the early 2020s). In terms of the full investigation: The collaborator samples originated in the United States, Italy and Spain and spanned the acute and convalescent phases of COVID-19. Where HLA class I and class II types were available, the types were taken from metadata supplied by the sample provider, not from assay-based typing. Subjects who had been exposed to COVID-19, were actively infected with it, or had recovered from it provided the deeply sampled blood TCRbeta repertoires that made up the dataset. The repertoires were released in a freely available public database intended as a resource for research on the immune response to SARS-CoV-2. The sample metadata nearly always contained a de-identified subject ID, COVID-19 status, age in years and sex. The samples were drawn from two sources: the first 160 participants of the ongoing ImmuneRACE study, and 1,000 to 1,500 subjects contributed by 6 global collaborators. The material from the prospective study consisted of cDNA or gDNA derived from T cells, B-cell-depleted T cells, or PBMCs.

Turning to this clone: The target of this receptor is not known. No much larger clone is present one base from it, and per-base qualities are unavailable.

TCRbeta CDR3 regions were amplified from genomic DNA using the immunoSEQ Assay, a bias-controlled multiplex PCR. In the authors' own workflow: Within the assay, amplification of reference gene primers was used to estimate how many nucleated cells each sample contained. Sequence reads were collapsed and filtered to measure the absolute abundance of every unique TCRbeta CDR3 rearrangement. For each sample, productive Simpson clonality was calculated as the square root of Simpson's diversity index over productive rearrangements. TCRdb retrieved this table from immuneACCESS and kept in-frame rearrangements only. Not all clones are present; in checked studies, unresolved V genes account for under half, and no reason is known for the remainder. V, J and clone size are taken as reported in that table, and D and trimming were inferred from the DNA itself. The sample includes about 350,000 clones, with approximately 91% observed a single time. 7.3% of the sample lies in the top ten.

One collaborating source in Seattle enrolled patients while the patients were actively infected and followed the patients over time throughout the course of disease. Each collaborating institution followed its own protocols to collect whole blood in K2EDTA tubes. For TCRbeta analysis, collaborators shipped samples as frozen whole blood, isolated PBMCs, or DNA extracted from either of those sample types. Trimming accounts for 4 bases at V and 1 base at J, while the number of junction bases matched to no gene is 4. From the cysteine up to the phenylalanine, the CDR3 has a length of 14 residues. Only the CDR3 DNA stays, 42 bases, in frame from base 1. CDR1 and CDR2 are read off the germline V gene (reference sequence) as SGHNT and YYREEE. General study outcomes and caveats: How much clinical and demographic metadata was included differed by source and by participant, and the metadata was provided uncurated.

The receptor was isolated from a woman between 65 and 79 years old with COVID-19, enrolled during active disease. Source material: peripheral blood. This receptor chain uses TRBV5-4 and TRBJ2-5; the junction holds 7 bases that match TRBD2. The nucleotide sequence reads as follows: TGTGCCAGCAGCCTGGCGGGGGTCCAAGAGACCCAGTACTTC. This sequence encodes CASSLAGVQETQYF.